This T cell receptor beta chain was sequenced in a study of cytomegalovirus exposure and HLA in healthy donors (dated by TCRdb to 2016 to 2017). A note on the overall study: According to an earlier analysis of a few hundred of the donors, roughly 180 million T cells yielded roughly 110 million unique TCR beta sequences and around 300 Gb of sequence data. Roughly 300 gigabases of sequencing data and some 85 million unique TCR sequences were included in an early release covering roughly 700 HLA-typed donors. The genetic ancestry cluster associated with self-reported Caucasian donors included approximately 85% of the 398 genotyped donors. The study aimed to test whether cataloging public T cell receptors could reveal signatures of past pathogen exposure. The study profiled the T cell repertoires of 500 to 800 subjects by immunosequencing and related them to cytomegalovirus serostatus. Besides the first cohort of some 670 subjects, a separate validation cohort made up of 120 different subjects was used. The study combined high-throughput TCR immunosequencing, statistical association of individual TCRs with disease status, and machine learning to predict cytomegalovirus infection status. A later analysis re-analyzed previously published TCR beta repertoires from 550 to 700 donors and added high-resolution HLA genotyping to study TCR occurrence patterns. Rather than drawing on any new phenotypic data, the later analysis identified candidate immune exposures from TCR beta sequences and the way those sequences occurred across donors. An earlier analysis of a few hundred of the donors applied high-throughput TCR beta sequencing to assess whether each TCR beta V gene segment acted as functional or pseudogenic. Donor age, sex, ethnicity and CMV serostatus were compiled together with the repertoire data. A later genetic analysis took genome-wide SNP genotypes for about three fifths of the 666 donors and used that subset as a discovery cohort. Every repertoire in the discovery cohort had been generated on one and the same sequencing platform. HLA typing included class I and class II loci at four-digit resolution. The number of typed donors differed by locus: 629-630 for A, B, C, DRB1 and DQB1; some 540 for DQA1; approximately 610 for DPA1; and about 450 for DPB1. Because of strong linkage in the cohort, four to six DR-DQ haplotypes were treated as single units for association and clustering. Among about 390 genotyped donors of the cohort, an average of about 240,000 unique TCR beta nucleotide sequences were sequenced per donor, approximately 20% of them non-productive. Points the paper makes about the study in general: A few of the identified cytomegalovirus-associated TCR beta chains were confirmed in vitro to be specific for cytomegalovirus antigens. Correlated functional status among segregating V segments might reflect linkage disequilibrium, but an unknown experimental factor could not be ruled out. A later analysis reported that several top co-occurrence clusters appeared linked to parvovirus B19, influenza, CMV and Epstein-Barr virus. A cluster of highly shared sequence variants was judged likely to represent a technical artifact of the sequencing pipeline. In an earlier analysis of some 540 of the donors, most TCR beta V segments appeared in productive rearrangements about 90% or about 30% of the time, broadly matching IMGT annotations. A later genetic analysis reported fewer N-insertions in productive TCRs among donors in an Asian-associated ancestry cluster than the roughly 620-donor mean. A total of 150 to 200 TCR beta chains were listed by the study as associated with cytomegalovirus. At a false discovery rate of 0.05, a later analysis linked 16,951 TCR beta sequences to specific HLA alleles. In a later analysis, TCR association rates were found to vary across HLA loci, with the most associated TCRs seen for DRB1 alleles and the fewest for HLA-C alleles. The presence/absence analyses assumed that sequencing depth was roughly uniform across donors, and that assumption may not be true. The only immune exposure information available for the cohort was CMV serostatus. A further reported finding was that TCR beta sequences accurately predicted the HLA-A and HLA-B alleles for most subjects in the first cohort. When HLA alleles, especially DR and DQ, strongly co-occurred, TCR associations were difficult to assign to individual alleles. V-gene and J-gene trimming of TCR beta chains was associated with a missense DCLRE1C variant in a later genetic analysis, and the association was replicated in an independent cohort. The cohort was sequenced for TCR beta chains only, and without alpha or paired-chain data the features that could be detected were limited. A later analysis found that HLA-associated TCR beta chains were more clonally expanded and had lower generation probabilities than equally common non-associated chains. The classifier was reported to diagnose cytomegalovirus status with high specificity and sensitivity in both the original cohort and the validation cohort. The 87-base-pair reads could not distinguish some IMGT-functional V segments, including TRBV6-2 and TRBV6-3, so those segments were excluded. Because HLA typing was unavailable for some donors at each locus, only the typed subset was used in association tests. Most TCR sequences were seen in very few donors, while some public TCRs were found in many individuals. According to the authors, the approach could potentially be generalized to other disease states and immunological phenotypes. Seventeen rarely observed V segments, including chromosome 9 orphons, were excluded from the earlier analysis of almost 600 of the donors because counts were too low. A later analysis found that most CMV-associated TCR beta chains appeared HLA-restricted, with HLA associations seemingly driven largely by CMV exposure.

The cohort comprised under 700 healthy bone marrow donors. At the time of sampling, every cohort member was nominally healthy, though immune exposures that went unrecorded were likely present. The donor tested CMV seropositive, placing the donor among the 289 seropositive members of the cohort. A peripheral blood sample was collected from each donor, and TCR beta sequencing was performed on peripheral blood mononuclear cells. Genomic DNA extraction from the blood cell samples was performed with the Qiagen DNeasy Blood Extraction Kit. To note about this clone: Its antigen is still unknown.

Measured from the cysteine to the phenylalanine, the CDR3 is 14 residues long. Here the CDR3 DNA is all that survives: 42 bases in frame from base 1. CDR1 MGHDK and CDR2 SYGVNS were looked up in the germline V gene. V drops 3 bases and J drops 5 bases, leaving 13 bases in between. The method was the immunoSEQ multiplex PCR assay. The multiplex PCR relied on a mix of 60 forward primers for TCR Vbeta segments and 13 reverse primers for TCR Jbeta segments. The CDR3 region of rearranged TCR beta genes was amplified from genomic DNA with a multiplex PCR assay. On the Illumina HiSeq System, the amplified TCR beta libraries were sequenced as 87-base-pair reads. In the authors' own workflow: A later analysis counted about 82 million unique TCR beta chains across the 550 to 750 repertoires, and about 10 million of these chains were shared by at least two donors. Raw reads were error-corrected and collapsed into unique sequences with a nearest-neighbor algorithm that merged closely related sequences to remove PCR and sequencing errors. Alignment of CDR3 sequences to IMGT reference sequences was used to assign V, D and J gene segments. Each retained sequence needed at least a six-nucleotide match to both a V gene segment and a J gene segment. Rearrangements were called productive when the CDR3 lacked stop codons and stayed in frame with V and J; all others were non-productive. Following IMGT convention, CDR3 was defined as the stretch from the second conserved V-encoded cysteine up to the conserved J-encoded phenylalanine. The earlier analysis of 587 of the donors excluded sequences that lacked an unambiguous match to a single V gene segment. An earlier analysis of around 600 of the donors classified V segments as functional when productive rearrangements were above 56.7% and as segregating when the standard deviation between donors was above 5%. To diagnose cytomegalovirus status from the catalog of TCR beta chain sequences, a statistical classification framework was built. In a later analysis, V and J genes were assigned by comparing TCR nucleotide sequences against IMGT/GENE-DB human TR gene sequences. In a later analysis, CDR3 sequences and most-parsimonious VDJ recombination scenarios were assigned using the TCRdist pipeline. A later analysis defined each TCR beta chain by its CDR3 amino acid sequence plus V-gene family, and excluded reads lacking a unique V-gene family. As a way to deal with suspected cross-contamination and a sequencing artifact, a later analysis dropped 450 to 600 nucleotide sequences that were highly shared and had low generation probability. A later analysis calculated a clonal expansion index for each public chain from normalized within-repertoire ranks of inferred template counts. In a later analysis, generation probabilities were computed using a VDJ recombination model fitted to out-of-frame rearrangements, and the results were checked against IGoR. Hypergeometric tests were used in a later analysis to score TCR-TCR, TCR-HLA and TCR-CMV co-occurrence, with a repertoire-size bias correction applied to the TCR pairs. A later analysis estimated false discovery rates by permuting HLA or CMV assignments 20 times. In a later analysis, co-occurring TCRs were grouped using DBSCAN, with TCRdist sequence similarity added in when clustering inside HLA-allele-positive subsets. Co-occurrence clustering excluded repertoires with fewer than 30,000 or more than 120,000 public chains, plus five with anomalous nucleotide sharing. TCRdb re-hosts the immuneACCESS table, in-frame sequences only. Its copies lack some clones; in the studies checked, an unresolved V gene accounts for under half of them, and the cause for the rest is not known. Clone size and the V and J calls come from that table; the DNA yielded D and trimming. The sample table records 65,000 to 95,000 clones. The top ten constitute 7.5% of the sample.

The receptor comes from a female donor in good health and CMV-seropositive. This chain joins TRBV25-1 to TRBJ1-2; the D gene is not confidently resolved. The specimen sequenced was PBMCs. The nucleotide sequence is TGTGCCAGCAGTGACCCTGGCCCATCTTATGGCTACACCTTC. This translates into CASSDPGPSYGYTF.